These T cell receptor beta chains were read from a single sample in a study of cytomegalovirus exposure and HLA in healthy donors. This table comes from immunoSEQ multiplex PCR, and its TCRdb copy is limited to in-frame clones, with some not included. The sample includes 100,000 to 150,000 clones, more than 75% of them seen just once. The sample comprised PBMCs. Source of these receptors: a female donor in good health and CMV-seronegative. Each CDR3 is given with its conserved first and last residue.

>TRBV21-1|TRBJ2-5
CASSIRGETQYF
>TRBV4-3|.
CASSQTGSSYEQYF
>TRBV27|TRBJ2-3
CASSPTLQGATQYF
>TRBV27|TRBJ2-5
CASSSRTGETRYF
>TRBV28|TRBJ1-1
CASSLGGGWVAEAFF
>TRBV18|TRBJ2-2
CASSPNSVGLAMNTGELFF
>TRBV27|TRBJ1-1
CASSLQGPRGEAFF
>TRBV28|TRBJ2-4
CASSSPGLAGGRDIQYF
>TRBV5-4|TRBJ2-3
CASSLGTSGSTDTQYF
>TRBV30|TRBJ2-3
CAWRAMGQSTDTQYF
>TRBV11-2|TRBJ1-1
CASSPRQGSNTEAFF
>TRBV13|TRBJ1-2
CASIKEPRQVHGYTF
>TRBV6-1|TRBJ2-3
CASSERLDSDTQYF
>TRBV28|TRBJ1-5
CASSEGARINQPQHF
>TRBV7-3|TRBJ2-5
CASSRGQGETQYF
>TRBV28|TRBJ1-3
CASSRQGPAQGNTIYF
>TRBV28|TRBJ2-7
CASIHGLASDEQYF
>TRBV9|TRBJ1-1
CASSPRGQGDTEAFF
>TRBV28|TRBJ2-7
CASSDGLRGRGEQYF
>TRBV7-3|TRBJ2-2
CASSPPGQGSTGELFF
>TRBV28|TRBJ2-7
CASTQPGTGHQGYF
>TRBV4-3|TRBJ1-2
CASSERQGGGYTF
>TRBV28|TRBJ1-4
CASSSLRGTNEKLFF
>TRBV21-1|TRBJ2-4
CASSSGGAKNIQYF
>TRBV6-5|TRBJ2-2
CASSYEIVGHGELFF
>TRBV7-6|TRBJ2-1
CASSLTGTSGTNEQFF
>TRBV13|TRBJ1-1
CASSSHKSLNTEAFF
>TRBV5-1|TRBJ1-1
CASSLGSGVNTEAFF
>TRBV6-5|TRBJ2-5
CASSYTQGQETQYF
>TRBV27|TRBJ2-2
CASSSPGDSTGELFF
>TRBV2|TRBJ1-5
CASRQSPGQPQHF
>TRBV9|TRBJ1-5
CASSVDLDQPQHF
>TRBV27|TRBJ2-1
CASSFGPGGANEQFF
>TRBV4-2|TRBJ2-2
CASSQQRVAGGPEKTGELFF
>TRBV29-1|TRBJ2-7
CSAGTGPTYEQYF
>TRBV28|TRBJ2-4
CAVRQGTAKNIQYF
>TRBV20-1|TRBJ2-7
CSVQESYEQYF
>TRBV4-2|TRBJ2-7
CASSQDGTSGSYEQYF
>TRBV2|TRBJ2-7
CASRNRGEQYF
>TRBV6-5|TRBJ2-3
CASSYTGTTDTQYF
>TRBV5-1|TRBJ1-2
CASSLAGGAQNYGYTF
>TRBV5-1|TRBJ2-7
CASSAGQGAYEQYF
>TRBV4-2|TRBJ2-7
CASSQPIAGGSSYEQYF
>TRBV20-1|TRBJ2-1
CSARDYNEQFF
>TRBV14|TRBJ1-3
CASSKYRSSGNTIYF
>TRBV27|TRBJ1-1
CASSPDRVRNTEAFF
>TRBV6-5|TRBJ1-3
CASSFVGPSGNTIYF
>TRBV28|TRBJ2-3
CASSLTSGRGADTQYF
>TRBV19|TRBJ1-1
CASRIQGTLMNTEAFF
>TRBV6-5|TRBJ2-3
CASSQTGTRTDTQYF
>TRBV7-3|TRBJ2-7
CASSLGSSSYEQYF
>TRBV4-1|TRBJ2-5
CASSREPAGATQYF
>TRBV15|TRBJ2-1
CATSRDREFDEQFF
>TRBV7-9|TRBJ1-1
CASSLARGAGTEAFF
>TRBV4-1|TRBJ2-1
CASSQPAGISTYNEQFF
>TRBV4-3|TRBJ2-2
CASSQVDRDTGELFF
>TRBV7-6|TRBJ2-3
CASSSWKEADTQYF
>TRBV5-1|TRBJ2-7
CASSLGEGYEQYF
>TRBV11-3|TRBJ2-3
CASSLDGGGSRDTQYF